Listed here are 19 T cell receptor beta chains from one sample, sequenced in a study of a mutant IDH1 vaccine in newly diagnosed glioma. Their specific antigens are unknown. Time point indicated: week 35, safety follow-up. Topical imiquimod was applied with each vaccine dose, which held 300 ug of mutant IDH1 20-mer peptide. Only in-frame clones appear in the TCRdb table, and some are missing; sequencing was by immunoSEQ multiplex PCR. The sample has 41,000 or so clones, roughly nine tenths seen once. The sequences come from PBMCs, collected from a glioma patient whose treatment included an IDH1 peptide vaccine. The source of these receptors is a man aged 35-49 years with glioma.

This clone was observed a few times. The J gene is TRBJ1-1, the V gene TRBV29-1; D uncertain. In germline, CDR1 is SQVTM, CDR2 ANQGSEA. This CDR3 has 13 residues. V was cut by 7 bases and J by 1 base, with 13 bases left in between. The CDR3 loop is CSARPGRNTEAFF. CDR3 in DNA: TGCAGCGCCCGACCGGGGAGGAACACTGAAGCTTTCTTT.

This clone has only a few counts. The chain joins TRBV10-3 to TRBJ1-5; D unresolved. The CDR3 extends over 12 amino acids. V was cut by 3 bases and J by 1 base, with 1 base left in between. The germline V gene has CDR1 ENHRY and CDR2 SYGVKD. CDR3 in amino acids: CAISDSNQPQHF. The CDR3 DNA reads TGTGCCATCAGTGACAGCAATCAGCCCCAGCATTTT.

The CDR3: CASSKCSWAWREGSGSYNEQFF. CDR3 in DNA: TGTGCCAGCAGCAAATGTAGTTGGGCTTGGCGGGAGGGGTCAGGCTCCTACAATGAGCAGTTCTTC. This sequence joins TRBV21-1 and TRBJ2-1; TRBD2, the D gene given by the table, was not confirmed from the DNA. TRBV21-1 is a pseudogene locus. This CDR3 region has 22 residues.

This chain's CDR3 is CASSLSRPSTDTQYF. In DNA, the CDR3 is TGCGCCAGCAGTCTATCACGGCCCAGCACAGATACGCAGTATTTT. The chain couples TRBV5-1 to TRBJ2-3; D gene unclear. The germline gives CDR1 SGHRS, CDR2 YFSETQ. The CDR3 contains 15 residues. V lost 5 bases and J lost 0, with 13 bases in between.

The chain combines TRBV7-2 with TRBJ2-7, with 10 bases that match TRBD2. The CDR3 is 16 amino acids. CDR1 is SGHTA, CDR2 FQGNSA, per germline. V shed 6 bases and J 4 bases; nucleotides not matched to a gene: 12. The CDR3 DNA reads TGTGCCAGCAGGCGCCGGAGCGGGAGGGCCTCTTACGAGCAGTACTTC. It codes for CASRRRSGRASYEQYF.

The chain combines TRBV19 with TRBJ2-7, with 8 bases aligning to TRBD1. Looked up from germline, CDR1 is LNHDA and CDR2 is SQIVND (reference sequence). This CDR3 has 14 residues. With V trimmed by 4 bases and J by 4 bases, 6 bases remained unmatched. The CDR3 nucleotides are TGTGCCAGTAGTACAAGACAGGGGTATTACGAGCAGTACTTC. Its protein product is CASSTRQGYYEQYF.

The chain employs TRBV9 and TRBJ1-1; unclear D gene. V lost 0 bases to trimming and J lost 0 bases, with 9 bases between them. This CDR3 is built from 15 residues. Germline CDR1 SGDLS, CDR2 YYNGEE. CDR3 in amino acids: CASSVASGLNTEAFF. CDR3 nucleotides: TGTGCCAGCAGCGTAGCTTCGGGCCTGAACACTGAAGCTTTCTTT.

J is TRBJ2-5 and V is TRBV9; D not certain. Trimming stripped 0 bases from V and 4 bases from J, with 13 bases between. The V gene's germline CDR1 is SGDLS and CDR2 YYNGEE. This CDR3 comprises 15 residues. Here the CDR3 reads CASSVGRSNRETQYF. CDR3 bases: TGTGCCAGCAGCGTAGGTAGATCTAACAGAGAGACCCAGTACTTC.

The chain links TRBV4-2 to TRBJ2-1, with 7 bases identical to TRBD2. This CDR3 is built from 17 residues. CDR1 is LGHNA and CDR2 is YNFKEQ in the germline V gene. Germline trimming cut 4 bases from V and 3 bases from J; bases unmatched to any gene: 12. Here the CDR3 reads CASSRGEGRLNYNEQFF. In DNA, the CDR3 is TGTGCCAGCAGCCGGGGGGAGGGCCGTCTAAACTACAATGAGCAGTTCTTC.

This clone was counted only a few times. Other DNA sequences in this specimen translate into the identical CDR3. The V call is TRBV6-1, the J call TRBJ2-7, with 10 bases identical to TRBD1. V lost 4 bases and J lost 2; bases outside the gene matches: 5. The CDR3 runs to 15 residues. Germline CDR1 is MNHNS and CDR2 is SASEGT. CDR3 in DNA: TGTGCCAGCAGTGCCCAGACAGGGGGCGCCTACGAGCAGTACGTC. Translation: CASSAQTGGAYEQYV.

This chain links TRBV7-2 with TRBJ2-5; D could derive from TRBD1 or TRBD2 (5 bases each). V was cut by 1 base and J by 4 bases, with 10 bases left in between. This CDR3 has 14 amino acids. Per the germline V gene, CDR1 is SGHTA and CDR2 is FQGNSA. CDR3 DNA sequence: TGTGCCAGCAGCTTAGGGGCCGGGGCAGAGACCCAGTACTTC. It is translated as CASSLGAGAETQYF. Supplemented by reference TRBV7-2 and TRBJ2-5, the full variable domain reads GAGVSQSPSNKVTEKGKDVELRCDPISGHTALYWYRQSLGQGLEFLIYFQGNSAPDKSGLPSDRFSAERTGGSVSTLTIQRTQQEDSAVYLCASSLGAGAETQYFGPGTRLLVL.

There are a few counts of this clone. The rearrangement uses TRBV2 and TRBJ1-5; D not certain. Trimming removed 7 bases at V and 3 bases at J, with 13 bases between. Germline-derived CDR1 and CDR2 are SNHLY and FYNNEI. The CDR3 runs to 14 residues. The CDR3 spells CASKASDLNQPQHF. DNA of the CDR3: TGTGCCAGCAAGGCCAGCGACCTCAATCAGCCCCAGCATTTT. Supplemented by reference TRBV2 and TRBJ1-5, the full variable domain reads EPEVTQTPSHQVTQMGQEVILRCVPISNHLYFYWYRQILGQKVEFLVSFYNNEISEKSEIFDDQFSVERPDGSNFTLKIRSTKLEDSAMYFCASKASDLNQPQHFGDGTRLSIL.

This clone turned up a few times. This chain uses TRBV5-1 with TRBJ2-5; 15 positions match TRBD2. J gave up 5 bases and V 3 bases, and 8 bases lay outside the gene matches. Germline CDR1 and CDR2: SGHRS and YFSETQ. The CDR3 has 17 amino acids. The CDR3 DNA sequence: TGCGCCAGCAGCTCTCGGGGACTAGCGGGAGGCGTTGAGACCCAGTACTTC. Residues: CASSSRGLAGGVETQYF.

The genes are TRBV7-8 and TRBJ2-5, with TRBD2 matching 11 bases. Germline CDR1 is SGHVS and CDR2 is FQNEAQ. Trimming removed 0 bases from V and 2 bases from J; junction bases left unmatched: 5. This CDR3 region has 17 residues. The CDR3 DNA reads as TGTGCCAGCAGCTTAGCAAGGCTAGCGGGGGGTCAAGAGACCCAGTACTTC. Amino acid sequence: CASSLARLAGGQETQYF.

The V gene is TRBV5-6, the J gene TRBJ1-4; perhaps TRBD1 as D (6 bases). Germline lookup yields CDR1 SGHDT and CDR2 YYEEEE. The CDR3 is made up of 15 amino acids. Trimming left V 4 bases short and J 0 bases short, with 10 bases between. The CDR3 sequence is CASSRQEATNEKLFF. The CDR3 region has the DNA TGTGCCAGCAGCCGACAGGAAGCAACTAATGAAAAACTGTTTTTT. Based on the CDR3 plus reference TRBV5-6 and TRBJ1-4, the full variable domain is DAGVTQSPTHLIKTRGQQVTLRCSPKSGHDTVSWYQQALGQGPQFIFQYYEEEERQRGNFPDRFSGHQFPNYSSELNVNALLLGDSALYLCASSRQEATNEKLFFGSGTQLSVL.

CDR3: CASSAWGGLLNTEAFF. The DNA for the CDR3 is TGTGCCAGCAGCGCCTGGGGTGGCCTACTTAACACTGAAGCTTTCTTT. The rearrangement uses TRBV11-2 and TRBJ1-1, with D unresolved. The CDR3 is made up of 16 amino acids. The germline V gene has CDR1 SGHAT and CDR2 FQNNGV. Trimming pared 5 bases from V and 2 bases from J, leaving 18 bases between.

CDR3 DNA: TGTGCCAGCAGCTTGAGGGGCACAGATACGCAGTATTTT. Its protein is CASSLRGTDTQYF. This chain uses TRBV11-3 with TRBJ2-3; D possibly corresponds to TRBD2 (5 bases). Deletions cut 3 bases from V and 1 base from J, with 5 bases between. Germline V gives CDR1 SGHNT, CDR2 YENEEA. CDR3 length: 13 amino acids.

The chain joins TRBV6-4 to TRBJ2-2; D not certain. Germline CDR1 and CDR2: MRHNA and SNTAGT. The V gene lost 3 bases and the J gene lost 6 bases, with 8 bases spanning the gap. The CDR3 runs 13 residues. This CDR3 is CASSERLSGELFF. Written as DNA, the CDR3 is TGTGCCAGCAGTGAACGGCTATCCGGGGAGCTGTTTTTT.

J is TRBJ2-7 and V is TRBV23-1; a weak D match, TRBD1 (5 bases). TRBV23-1 has ORF status, its function being uncertain. This CDR3 spans 14 amino acids. With 10 bases removed from V and 0 bases from J, the gap between germline ends came to 16 bases. The CDR3 nucleotides are TGCGCCACCTTCCTAGAGACAGACTCCTACGAGCAGTACTTC. This codes for CATFLETDSYEQYF.